This T cell receptor beta chain was documented in a study of T cell responses to AZD1222 COVID-19 vaccine. Study results and caveats: Among those given AZD1222, only six were seropositive at baseline. Spike-specific TCR breadth and depth both grew after two AZD1222 doses. Of spike-specific TCRs, nearly half reportedly target regions left unmutated in variants. None of the repertoires were sampled until the peak T cell response had passed.

The CDR3 runs to 14 residues. The germline V gene encodes CDR1 SQVTM and CDR2 ANQGSEA. Between the trimmed V and J ends, which lost 5 bases and 3 bases, there was a span of 14 bases. The table came from immunoSEQ multiplex PCR; TCRdb's copy has only in-frame clones and leaves some out. The data contain about 75,000 clones, around 89% of them seen just once; the ten biggest clones take up roughly 10%. In regard to this clone: Its target is unknown.

The genes are TRBV29-1 and TRBJ1-5, with a weak D call TRBD1 (6 bases). The sequence derives from an adult who received the MenACWY meningococcal vaccine as a control. Sequencing was performed on peripheral blood, taken 28 days after the second dose of the MenACWY control vaccine. The CDR3 reads CSVITGSDNQPQHF. In DNA form, the CDR3 reads TGCAGCGTTATCACAGGGTCGGACAATCAGCCCCAGCATTTT.